The rows below give T cell receptor beta chains drawn from one sample of a study of blood T cell repertoires in COVID-19. This table comes from immunoSEQ multiplex PCR, and its TCRdb copy is limited to in-frame clones, with some not included. The sample consists of approximately 300,000 clones, under 95% of them appearing once. Sequencing input: PBMCs or T cells enriched from blood (not recorded which). The source of these receptors is a woman aged 25 to 39 who had recovered from COVID-19. Each CDR3 is given without its conserved first and last residue. Fields, in order: J gene, V gene, clone size, CDR3 protein. Only some rows state a clone size, as once, few, many or a class for expanded clones.

J: TRBJ1-1
V: TRBV19
size: NA
CDR3: ASSPSDRNTEAF

J: TRBJ1-5
V: TRBV19
size: NA
CDR3: ASSILLGQGQPQH

J: TRBJ1-1
V: TRBV11-3
size: NA
CDR3: ASSLQGANTEAF

J: TRBJ2-7
V: TRBV4-2
size: NA
CDR3: ASSQESQGSSYEQY

J: TRBJ1-3
V: TRBV12-3/TRBV12-4
size: once
CDR3: ASNQGSGNTIY

J: TRBJ2-1
V: TRBV27
size: NA
CDR3: ASTLRGLAGGIRSNEQF

J: TRBJ2-1
V: TRBV27
size: NA
CDR3: ASSLWAGAPSNEQF

J: TRBJ2-1
V: TRBV28
size: NA
CDR3: ASSQGLPSIEQF

J: TRBJ2-7
V: TRBV28
size: NA
CDR3: ASSSGTSAFREQY

J: TRBJ2-7
V: TRBV5-6
size: NA
CDR3: ASSRMAGSYEQY

J: TRBJ2-3
V: TRBV19
size: NA
CDR3: ATRLAATDTQY

J: TRBJ1-1
V: TRBV30
size: NA
CDR3: AWSTPPGQREAF

J: TRBJ2-7
V: TRBV7-2
size: NA
CDR3: ASSKEGPNSFEQY

J: TRBJ1-5
V: TRBV28
size: NA
CDR3: ASDTRGSNQPQH

J: TRBJ2-1
V: TRBV19
size: NA
CDR3: ASTPGTGHNEQF

J: TRBJ2-1
V: TRBV7-2
size: NA
CDR3: ASSGGKAVYNEQF

J: TRBJ1-1
V: TRBV18
size: NA
CDR3: ASSPRGTNTEAF

J: TRBJ2-1
V: TRBV11-2
size: NA
CDR3: ASGRAGSYNEQF

J: TRBJ2-7
V: TRBV5-6
size: NA
CDR3: ASSIRDRGLSYEQY

J: TRBJ2-3
V: TRBV19
size: NA
CDR3: ASSILTGDTQY

J: TRBJ2-2
V: TRBV11-3
size: once
CDR3: ASSLGGSKSAGGFRELF

J: TRBJ2-6
V: TRBV5-4
size: NA
CDR3: ASRPGQGLSGANVLT

J: TRBJ1-1
V: TRBV7-2
size: NA
CDR3: ASSFQGQGLEAF

J: TRBJ2-1
V: TRBV4-2
size: NA
CDR3: ASSQEVGEGSGQF

J: TRBJ2-7
V: TRBV15
size: NA
CDR3: ATSRDKSYEQY

J: TRBJ1-1
V: TRBV7-3
size: NA
CDR3: ASSPLGTENTEAF

J: TRBJ2-7
V: TRBV6-5
size: NA
CDR3: ASSFINRGLHEQY

J: TRBJ1-1
V: TRBV7-3
size: NA
CDR3: ASSSGFGGEAF

J: TRBJ1-1
V: TRBV7-2
size: few
CDR3: ASSYGNRALEAF

J: TRBJ1-6
V: TRBV2
size: NA
CDR3: ASTSPNNSPLH

J: TRBJ2-2
V: TRBV12-3/TRBV12-4
size: NA
CDR3: ASNGGANGELF

J: TRBJ1-2
V: TRBV9
size: NA
CDR3: ASSLTGVGNYGYT